The clone carrying this TCR beta chain came up once. TCRdb's table, derived via immunoSEQ multiplex PCR, lists solely in-frame clones and lacks some. The data contain about 140,000 clones, roughly 84% of them singletons. The data were taken from a study of blood T cell repertoires in COVID-19. Overall study: Sites in the United States, Italy and Spain provided acute and convalescent COVID-19 samples.

Looked up from germline, CDR1 is SGHRS and CDR2 is YFSETQ. This CDR3 is built from 16 residues. J gave up 1 base and V 4 bases, and 7 bases lay outside the gene matches. V usage is TRBV5-1 and J usage is TRBJ1-4, with 7 bases lining up with TRBD1. This receptor was identified in a woman aged 60-70 years with acute or convalescent COVID-19. Sequenced: peripheral blood. CDR3 nucleotide sequence: TGCGCCAGCAGCCCGGGACCAGGGGGAACTAATGAAAAACTGTTTTTT. Its translation is CASSPGPGGTNEKLFF.